The clone carrying this T cell receptor beta chain appeared once. This entry is derived from a study of shared clonotypes between healthy human individuals. The CDR3 loop spans 17 amino acids. J was trimmed by 4 bases and V by 1 base; bases with no gene match: 7. CDR1 is MNHEY and CDR2 is SMNVEV in the germline V gene (reference sequence). Method: immunoSEQ multiplex PCR; TCRdb's copy keeps in-frame clones and lacks some. The table records 2.5 million or so clones, about 92% of them present only once. The J gene is TRBJ1-6, the V gene TRBV27; TRBD1 agrees at 7 bases. This clonotype was obtained from a man between 18 and 29 years old in good health. Specimen: naive CD4+ T cells sorted from blood. Subset specified: CD45RA+ positively selected. The CDR3 region has the DNA TGTGCCAGCAGTTTATTAGGACAGGAGCTATATAATTCACCCCTCCACTTT. It translates to CASSLLGQELYNSPLHF.